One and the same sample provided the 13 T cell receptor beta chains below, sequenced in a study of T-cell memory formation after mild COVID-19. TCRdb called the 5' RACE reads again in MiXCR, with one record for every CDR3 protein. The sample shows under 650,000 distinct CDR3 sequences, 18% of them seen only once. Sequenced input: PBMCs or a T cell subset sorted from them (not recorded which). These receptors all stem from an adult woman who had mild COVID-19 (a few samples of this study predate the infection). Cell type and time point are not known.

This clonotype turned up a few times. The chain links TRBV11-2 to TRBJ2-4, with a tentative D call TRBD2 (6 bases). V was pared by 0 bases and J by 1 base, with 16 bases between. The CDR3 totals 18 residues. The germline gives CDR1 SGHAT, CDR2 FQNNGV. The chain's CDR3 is CASSLDRGIPAAKNIQYF. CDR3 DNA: TGTGCCAGCAGCTTAGATCGGGGGATACCGGCGGCCAAAAACATTCAGTACTTC.

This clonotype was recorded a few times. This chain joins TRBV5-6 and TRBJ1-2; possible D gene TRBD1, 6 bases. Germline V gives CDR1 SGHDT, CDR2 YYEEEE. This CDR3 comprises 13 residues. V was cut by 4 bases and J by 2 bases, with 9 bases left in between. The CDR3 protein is CASSITGNYGYTF. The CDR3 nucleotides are TGTGCCAGCAGCATCACAGGGAACTATGGCTACACCTTC.

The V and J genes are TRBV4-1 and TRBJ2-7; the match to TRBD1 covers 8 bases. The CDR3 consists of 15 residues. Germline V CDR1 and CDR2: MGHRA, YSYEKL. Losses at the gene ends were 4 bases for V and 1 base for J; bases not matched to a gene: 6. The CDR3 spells CASSLDGTGSYEQYF. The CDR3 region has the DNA TGCGCCAGCAGCCTAGACGGGACAGGATCCTACGAGCAGTACTTC.

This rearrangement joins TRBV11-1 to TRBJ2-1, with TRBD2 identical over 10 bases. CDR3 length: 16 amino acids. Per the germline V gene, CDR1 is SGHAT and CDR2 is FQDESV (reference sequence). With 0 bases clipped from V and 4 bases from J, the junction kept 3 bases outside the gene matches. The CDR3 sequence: CASSLAPSGGYNEQFF. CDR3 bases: TGTGCCAGCAGCTTAGCTCCTAGCGGGGGTTACAATGAGCAGTTCTTC.

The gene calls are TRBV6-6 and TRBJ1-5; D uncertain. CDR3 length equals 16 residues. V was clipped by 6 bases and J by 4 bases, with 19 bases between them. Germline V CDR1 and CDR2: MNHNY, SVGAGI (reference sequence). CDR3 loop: CASSGPGALSNQPQHF. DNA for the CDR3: TGTGCCAGCAGCGGTCCGGGCGCCCTTTCTAATCAGCCCCAGCATTTT.

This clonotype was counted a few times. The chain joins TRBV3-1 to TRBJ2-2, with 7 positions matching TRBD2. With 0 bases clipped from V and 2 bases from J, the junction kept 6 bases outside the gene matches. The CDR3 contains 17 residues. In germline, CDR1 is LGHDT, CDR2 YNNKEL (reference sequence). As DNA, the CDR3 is TGTGCCAGCAGCCAAGATGGGCTAGCGGCTAACACCGGGGAGCTGTTTTTT. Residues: CASSQDGLAANTGELFF.

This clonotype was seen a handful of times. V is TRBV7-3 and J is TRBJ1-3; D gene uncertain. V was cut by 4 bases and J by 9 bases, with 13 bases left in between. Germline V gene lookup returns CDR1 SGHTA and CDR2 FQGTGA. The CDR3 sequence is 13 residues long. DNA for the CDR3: TGTGCCAGCAGCTCGGACTCCGGTGGCACCATATATTTT. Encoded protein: CASSSDSGGTIYF.

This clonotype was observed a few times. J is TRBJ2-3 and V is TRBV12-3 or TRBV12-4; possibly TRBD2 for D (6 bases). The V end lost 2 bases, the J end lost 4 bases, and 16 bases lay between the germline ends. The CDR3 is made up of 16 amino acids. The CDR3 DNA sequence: TGTGCCAGCAGTTTAAGGTGGAGGGACGGGTCAGATACGCAGTATTTT. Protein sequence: CASSLRWRDGSDTQYF.

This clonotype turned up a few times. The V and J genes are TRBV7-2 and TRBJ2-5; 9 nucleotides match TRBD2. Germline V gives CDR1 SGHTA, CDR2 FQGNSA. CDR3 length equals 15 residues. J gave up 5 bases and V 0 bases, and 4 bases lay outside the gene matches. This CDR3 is CASSLAARGGETQYF. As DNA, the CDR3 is TGTGCCAGCAGCTTAGCAGCGCGGGGGGGGGAGACCCAGTACTTC.

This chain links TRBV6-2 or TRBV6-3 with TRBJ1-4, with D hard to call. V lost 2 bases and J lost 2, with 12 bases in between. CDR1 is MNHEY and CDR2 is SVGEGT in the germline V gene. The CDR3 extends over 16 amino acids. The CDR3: CASSYDVRRTNEKLFF. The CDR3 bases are TGTGCCAGCAGTTACGACGTGAGACGGACTAATGAAAAACTGTTTTTT.

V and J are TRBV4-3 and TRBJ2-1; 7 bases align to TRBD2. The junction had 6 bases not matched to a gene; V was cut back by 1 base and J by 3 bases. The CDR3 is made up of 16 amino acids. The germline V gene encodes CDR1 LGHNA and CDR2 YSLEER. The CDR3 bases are TGCGCCAGCAGCCAAGCCTTGCTAGCGGTCTACAATGAGCAGTTCTTC. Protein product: CASSQALLAVYNEQFF.

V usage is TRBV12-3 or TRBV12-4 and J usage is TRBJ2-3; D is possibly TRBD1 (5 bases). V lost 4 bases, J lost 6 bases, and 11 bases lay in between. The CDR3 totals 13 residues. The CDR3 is CASSSTVGDTQYF. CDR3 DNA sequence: TGTGCCAGCAGTTCGACAGTGGGGGATACGCAGTATTTT.

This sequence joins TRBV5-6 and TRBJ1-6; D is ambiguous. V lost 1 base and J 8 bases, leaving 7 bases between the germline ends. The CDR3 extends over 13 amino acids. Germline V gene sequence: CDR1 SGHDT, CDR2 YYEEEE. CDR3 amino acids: CASSLFTHSPLHF. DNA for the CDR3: TGTGCCAGCAGCTTGTTCACCCATTCACCCCTCCACTTT. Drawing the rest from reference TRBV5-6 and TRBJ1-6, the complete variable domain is DAGVTQSPTHLIKTRGQQVTLRCSPKSGHDTVSWYQQALGQGPQFIFQYYEEEERQRGNFPDRFSGHQFPNYSSELNVNALLLGDSALYLCASSLFTHSPLHFGNGTRLTVT.